This paragraph covers one TCR beta chain sequence. This entry comes from a study of blood T cell repertoires in COVID-19. Study in general: Samples representing acute and convalescent COVID-19 were sourced from the United States, Italy and Spain.

The method was immunoSEQ multiplex PCR; TCRdb's version includes in-frame clones alone and lacks a portion of them. The table shows almost 40,000 clones, with approximately 85% occurring only once. V dropped 1 base and J dropped 7 bases, with 11 bases sitting between them. CDR1 and CDR2 (germline): MNHNY, SVGAGI (reference sequence). The CDR3 consists of 14 residues. The receptor comes from a man in his sixties with acute or convalescent COVID-19. The V and J genes are TRBV6-6 and TRBJ1-5; D is perhaps TRBD1 (6 bases). The sequenced material came from peripheral blood. In DNA form, the CDR3 reads TGTGCCAGCAGTTACTTAGGGGGTGAGCAGCCCCAGCATTTT. Amino acid sequence: CASSYLGGEQPQHF.